This T cell receptor (beta chain) was sequenced for a study of cytomegalovirus exposure and HLA in healthy donors. Across the whole study: A later analysis reported the same platform for the 110 or so validation repertoires and the roughly 700 first-cohort repertoires.

This CDR3 comprises 14 residues. In germline, CDR1 is SSHAT, CDR2 FNYEAQ (reference sequence). In this sample, this clone turned up a few times. What it binds is unknown. One junction end does not reproduce the germline sequence, and a read error may be involved. TCRdb's copy holds only in-frame clones and misses some; the assay was immunoSEQ multiplex PCR. The profile shows 200,000 or so clones, 84% of them singletons. Notes on the study in general: Researchers counted some 150 TCR beta chains as cytomegalovirus-associated.

The rearrangement joins TRBV7-7 to TRBJ2-1; 8 bases are shared with TRBD2. The material sequenced was PBMCs. This clonotype was sampled from a woman aged 25-40 years in good health and CMV-seropositive. In DNA, the CDR3 is TGTGCTAGCAGCCTCACGGGCGGGAGGTCTGAGCAGTTCTTC. This translates into CASSLTGGRSEQFF. Filled out from reference TRBV7-7 and TRBJ2-1, the complete variable domain reads GAGVSQSPRYKVTKRGQDVTLRCDPISSHATLYWYQQALGQGPEFLTYFNYEAQPDKSGLPSDRFSAERPEGSISTLTIQRTEQRDSAMYRCASSLTGGRSEQFFGPGTRLTVL.